What follows is one T cell receptor (beta chain) and its context. Its antigen is not identified. One junction end does not reproduce the germline sequence, and a read error may be involved. Reverse transcription of 500 to 650 ng total RNA with a constant-region primer produced TCR beta cDNA. Libraries of TCR beta came from three nested multiplex PCR rounds with slightly modified ARM-PCR. Both of the initial two PCR rounds ran for approximately 11 cycles and employed TRBV1-TRBV30 forward primers alongside a C-beta reverse primer. TCRdb re-called the multiplex PCR reads through MiXCR, storing one row per CDR3 protein. Here the sample spans under 30,000 distinct CDR3 sequences, roughly 78% being singletons. Co-extraction of both nucleic acids (RNA and DNA) used roughly 18-32 mg of unsorted bulk tissue. Every tumor yielded five separate sampled regions. This specimen comes from a study of tumor-infiltrating lymphocytes in primary liver carcinoma. Study information: Samples returned roughly 3.65 to 7.13 million productive TCRbeta reads each. Read depth did not differ significantly between tissue types.

The CDR3 length is 17 residues. The germline CDR1 and CDR2 sequences are LGHNA and YNFKEQ. Study-wide findings and caveats: The study found only about 7-24% of top clones in all five tumor regions. Significantly greater top-250-clone fractions characterized tumors relative to blood (p = 0.039).

J is TRBJ1-1 and V is TRBV4-2, with TRBD1 matching 8 bases. Sequencing input: liver tumor tissue from sampling region 3. This sample's subset: tumor region T3, left-lateral pole. The sequence was collected from a man aged 35-49 years with primary liver carcinoma and hepatitis B virus infection. The CDR3 coding sequence is TGTGCCAGCAGTCAAGAGTTCGGACAGGGTTGTTGGACTGAAGCTTTCTTT. Protein: CASSQEFGQGCWTEAFF.